Below, 21 T cell receptor beta chains from the same sample are listed, as sequenced in a study of T cell repertoires in cytomegalovirus infection. TCRdb itself ran the reads through MiXCR, one entry per CDR3 protein. The sample consists of about 100,000 distinct CDR3 sequences, more than 20% of them appearing once. The material sequenced was CD8+ T cells from PBMCs. These receptors were taken from a human donor in good health (CMV status not recorded). Some clones in this sample may be carry-over from other donors' samples.

Only a few counts were recorded for this clonotype. The V call is TRBV29-1, the J call TRBJ1-2, with D perhaps TRBD1 (6 bases). Germline V lookup: CDR1 SQVTM, CDR2 ANQGSEA. V lost 3 bases, J lost 0 bases, and 14 bases lay in between. The length of the CDR3 is 15 residues. CDR3 in DNA: TGCAGCGTTGATCTTGGGGCAGGGGCTAACTATGGCTACACCTTC. It translates to CSVDLGAGANYGYTF.

This clonotype was detected only a few times. It is unclear where the CDR3 begins or ends on the DNA, so no DNA is shown, and the CDR3 is as TCRdb lists it. The chain combines TRBV6-5 with TRBJ2-1; TRBD1, the D gene given by the table, was not confirmed from the DNA. Germline-derived CDR1 and CDR2 are MNHEY and SVGAGI. The CDR3 has 17 amino acids, counting both end residues. This CDR3 reads CASSSSTGGSSYNEQFF.

This clonotype was detected many times. This chain connects TRBV20-1 to TRBJ2-1, with 9 bases aligning to TRBD2. The V and J ends lost 6 bases and 6 bases, in that order; junction bases with no gene match: 12. The germline CDR1 and CDR2 sequences are DFQATT and SNEGSKA (reference sequence). The length of the CDR3 is 15 residues. The CDR3 nucleotides are TGCAGTGCGATCCCGGGACTAGCAAGGACCAATGAGCAGTTCTTC. It codes for CSAIPGLARTNEQFF.

This clonotype was recorded once. The chain carries TRBV27 and TRBJ2-7, with a tentative D call TRBD2 (6 bases). The CDR3 runs 11 residues. The V end was cut by 8 bases, the J end by 6 bases, with 11 bases between. CDR1 and CDR2 (germline): MNHEY, SMNVEV (reference sequence). CDR3 sequence: CASRGALEQYF. The CDR3 DNA follows: TGTGCCAGCCGCGGGGCCCTCGAGCAGTACTTC.

This clonotype was seen at least ten times. As DNA, the CDR3 is TGTGCCAGCAGCTTACTCGCCGGGGATCAGCCCCAGCATTTT. Protein product: CASSLLAGDQPQHF. The chain employs TRBV7-9 and TRBJ1-5; D remains unclear. V was shortened by 2 bases and J by 5 bases, with 10 bases between the two germline ends. CDR1 SEHNR and CDR2 FQNEAQ come from the germline V gene (reference sequence). The CDR3 length is 14 residues.

This chain joins TRBV6-2 or TRBV6-3 and TRBJ2-3; D unclear. Trimming cost V 3 bases and J 4 bases, with 5 bases left between them. The CDR3 length is 12 residues. Per germline, CDR1 MNHEY and CDR2 SVGEGT. The CDR3 bases are TGTGCCAGCAGTTATATCCCAGATACGCAGTATTTT. This codes for CASSYIPDTQYF.

This rearrangement joins TRBV18 to TRBJ2-7; perhaps D is TRBD1 or TRBD2 (5 bases each). The CDR3 is 16 residues long. The V end was cut by 2 bases, the J end by 7 bases, with 21 bases between. The germline gives CDR1 KGHSH, CDR2 LQKENI. The DNA for the CDR3 is TGTGCCAGCTCACCATTGGAGGACACCCTATTGTTTGAGCAGTACTTC. Protein sequence: CASSPLEDTLLFEQYF.

The chain employs TRBV5-1 and TRBJ1-2, with D possibly being TRBD1 (5 bases). Trimming shortened V by 3 bases and J by 13 bases, and 13 bases separated the two germline ends. This CDR3 is built from 11 residues. Germline CDR1 reads SGHRS; CDR2 reads YFSETQ. As DNA, the CDR3 is TGCGCCAGCAGCTCCTCCGGGGGTGCCACCTTC. Protein product: CASSSSGGATF.

The J gene is TRBJ1-4, the V gene TRBV4-3; 11 nucleotides match TRBD1. V lost 3 bases, J lost 8 bases, and 8 bases stayed unmatched. This CDR3 has 16 residues. In germline, CDR1 is LGHNA, CDR2 YSLEER. CDR3 in amino acids: CASSHPGTGGEEKLFF. DNA of the CDR3: TGCGCCAGCAGCCATCCCGGGACAGGGGGAGAAGAAAAACTGTTTTTT.

On this clonotype: One junction end does not reproduce the germline sequence, and a read error may be involved. V usage is TRBV7-6 and J usage is TRBJ2-3; possibly TRBD2 for D (6 bases). Germline V gives CDR1 SGHVS, CDR2 FNYEAQ. The CDR3 covers 14 residues. This CDR3 reads CASSVGGSADTQYF. CDR3 DNA sequence: TGTGCTAGCAGCGTTGGAGGGAGCGCAGATACGCAGTATTTT. Full variable domain (remainder filled in from reference TRBV7-6 and TRBJ2-3): GAGVSQSPRYKVTKRGQDVALRCDPISGHVSLYWYRQALGQGPEFLTYFNYEAQQDKSGLPNDRFSAERPEGSISTLTIQRTEQRDSAMYRCASSVGGSADTQYFGPGTRLTVL.

This clonotype has ten or more counts. V is TRBV28 and J is TRBJ2-3; 12 bases are shared with TRBD2. CDR3 length equals 19 residues. Germline V lookup: CDR1 MDHEN, CDR2 SYDVKM. The J segment lost 3 bases and the V segment lost 2 bases, leaving 12 bases of the junction unmatched. In DNA, the CDR3 is TGTGCCAGCAGTTTAGAGCCTAGCGGGGGGGCCTTAGCGACAGATACGCAGTATTTT. Protein: CASSLEPSGGALATDTQYF.

In its sample, this clonotype was seen a few times. CDR3 nucleotides: TGTGCCAGCAGTTCGGTGGAAGAGCAGTTCTTC. This translates into CASSSVEEQFF. The rearrangement links TRBV6-5 to TRBJ2-1; no firm D call. CDR1 and CDR2 (germline): MNHEY, SVGAGI. The CDR3 totals 11 residues. The V end was cut by 4 bases, the J end by 10 bases, with 8 bases between.

This sequence joins TRBV9 and TRBJ2-3; the D gene is possibly TRBD2 (6 bases). In germline, CDR1 is SGDLS, CDR2 YYNGEE. This CDR3 is 13 amino acids long. V was shortened by 3 bases and J by 6 bases, with 11 bases between the two germline ends. The CDR3 nucleotides read TGTGCCAGCAGCGGGGACTTACCGGATACGCAGTATTTT. It translates to CASSGDLPDTQYF.

The chain has TRBV25-1 and TRBJ2-7; D is perhaps TRBD1 or TRBD2 (5 bases each). The ends were cut back, 4 bases at V and 0 bases at J, with 13 bases in the middle. Germline CDR1 and CDR2: MGHDK and SYGVNS. This CDR3 is built from 15 residues. The CDR3 loop reads CASSVRDAGSYEQYF. The CDR3 DNA is TGTGCCAGCAGTGTACGGGACGCCGGCTCCTACGAGCAGTACTTC.

J is TRBJ1-5 and V is TRBV6-1; 7 positions match TRBD1. V lost 5 bases to trimming and J lost 4 bases; unmatched junction nucleotides: 5. Germline V gene data show CDR1 as MNHNS and CDR2 as SASEGT. The CDR3 totals 14 residues. CDR3 nucleotides: TGTGCCAGCAGTTCGGGGGACAGTAATCAGCCCCAGCATTTT. This sequence encodes CASSSGDSNQPQHF.

This clonotype came up many times. The chain has TRBV7-2 and TRBJ2-7, with a possible D match to TRBD2 (5 bases). This CDR3 comprises 13 residues. The ends were cut back, 3 bases at V and 2 bases at J, with 8 bases in the middle. Germline V gene sequence: CDR1 SGHTA, CDR2 FQGNSA. The CDR3 spells CASSLTTTYEQYF. The CDR3 region has the DNA TGTGCCAGCAGCTTGACTACTACCTACGAGCAGTACTTC. The full variable domain, rest sourced from reference TRBV7-2 and TRBJ2-7, is GAGVSQSPSNKVTEKGKDVELRCDPISGHTALYWYRQSLGQGLEFLIYFQGNSAPDKSGLPSDRFSAERTGGSVSTLTIQRTQQEDSAVYLCASSLTTTYEQYFGPGTRLTVT.

In its sample, this clonotype was seen many times. This sequence joins TRBV7-2 and TRBJ2-3, with TRBD2 matching 9 bases. This CDR3 is built from 15 residues. Looked up from germline, CDR1 is SGHTA and CDR2 is FQGNSA. V was clipped by 5 bases and J by 0 bases; unmatched bases: 3. CDR3 DNA: TGTGCCAGCAGCCCTAGCGGGGCTAGCACAGATACGCAGTATTTT. Amino acids: CASSPSGASTDTQYF. The full variable domain, completed using reference TRBV7-2 and TRBJ2-3, is GAGVSQSPSNKVTEKGKDVELRCDPISGHTALYWYRQSLGQGLEFLIYFQGNSAPDKSGLPSDRFSAERTGGSVSTLTIQRTQQEDSAVYLCASSPSGASTDTQYFGPGTRLTVL.

The CDR3 DNA reads TGTGCCAGCAGTACAGGGCGCACAGATACGCAGTATTTT. Its translation: CASSTGRTDTQYF. The chain has TRBV6-5 and TRBJ2-3; a possible D gene is TRBD1 (6 bases). The germline V gene encodes CDR1 MNHEY and CDR2 SVGAGI. The V end lost 5 bases, the J end lost 1 base, and 7 bases lay between the germline ends. The CDR3 spans 13 residues.

In this sample, this clonotype turned up many times. V and J are TRBV12-3 or TRBV12-4 and TRBJ2-7; D possibly corresponds to TRBD2 (5 bases). V lost 1 base and J lost 1, with 14 bases in between. CDR3 length equals 16 residues. The CDR3 coding sequence is TGTGCCAGCAGTTTAGTCGGAGGTGGGAGTTCCTACGAGCAGTACTTC. It specifies CASSLVGGGSSYEQYF.

The chain is built from TRBV6-2 or TRBV6-3 and TRBJ2-7; D unresolved. In germline, CDR1 is MNHEY, CDR2 SVGEGT. This CDR3 region has 15 residues. With 5 bases removed from V and 2 bases from J, the gap between germline ends came to 16 bases. CDR3 amino acids: CASSRIIDGAYEQYF. The CDR3 region has the DNA TGTGCCAGCAGTAGAATAATCGACGGAGCCTACGAGCAGTACTTC.

The chain recombines TRBV7-9 with TRBJ1-1, with D unresolved. There are 11 residues in the CDR3. The ends were cut back, 1 base at V and 7 bases at J, with 4 bases in the middle. Germline V gene lookup returns CDR1 SEHNR and CDR2 FQNEAQ (reference sequence). The CDR3 sequence: CASSLENEAFF. The CDR3 bases are TGTGCCAGCAGCTTAGAAAATGAAGCTTTCTTT.